The 26 T cell receptor beta chains given below trace back to one sample, sequenced in a study of immune evolution from preneoplasia to lung adenocarcinoma. Libraries were prepared by immunoSEQ multiplex PCR; TCRdb keeps only in-frame clonotypes and omits some of them. The table records roughly 9,900 clones, 80% to 90% of them present only once. The sample was FFPE minimally invasive lung adenocarcinoma tissue. The receptors come from an older person with lung adenocarcinoma.

For this clone: At one of its ends the junction is not consistent with the germline gene, which may arise from a read error. The genes are TRBV7-7 and TRBJ2-7; TRBD2 is a possible D gene (5 bases). The germline gives CDR1 SSHAT, CDR2 FNYEAQ (reference sequence). This CDR3 is built from 13 residues. CDR3 amino acids: CASSLNNAGEQYF. The CDR3 DNA sequence: TGTGCTAGCAGCTTAAACAACGCGGGCGAGCAGTACTTC.

The chain couples TRBV27 to TRBJ2-4; 8 bases map to TRBD2. Germline V lookup: CDR1 MNHEY, CDR2 SMNVEV (reference sequence). V lost 1 base, J lost 0 bases, and 8 bases stayed unmatched. The CDR3 is made up of 18 amino acids. Here the CDR3 DNA reads TGTGCCAGCAGTTTATATTCGGGAGGGGGGTTAGCCAAAAACATTCAGTACTTC. Its protein is CASSLYSGGGLAKNIQYF.

The gene calls are TRBV6-5 and TRBJ1-1; 7 bases map to TRBD1. There are 16 residues in the CDR3. CDR1 and CDR2 from the germline V gene are MNHEY and SVGAGI. With V trimmed by 4 bases and J by 4 bases, 12 bases remained unmatched. In DNA form, the CDR3 reads TGTGCCAGCAGTTCCTTAGCAGGGGGGAAAGGCACTGAAGCTTTCTTT. Amino acid sequence: CASSSLAGGKGTEAFF.

The J gene is TRBJ1-6, the V gene TRBV30, with 9 bases identical to TRBD1. CDR3 length: 17 amino acids. V gave up 2 bases and J gave up 7 bases; unmatched junction bases: 12. The germline gives CDR1 GTSNPN, CDR2 SVGIG (reference sequence). CDR3 amino acids: CAWSQSAGQGHNSPLHF. CDR3 in DNA: TGTGCCTGGAGTCAATCCGCGGGACAGGGTCACAATTCACCCCTCCACTTT.

The V gene is TRBV11-3, the J gene TRBJ2-7; D gene ambiguous. Germline V lookup: CDR1 SGHNT, CDR2 YENEEA. This CDR3 is built from 13 residues. The V end lost 2 bases, the J end lost 3 bases, and 8 bases lay between the germline ends. In DNA form, the CDR3 reads TGTGCCAGCAGCTTAAGTCTGGGCTACGAGCAGTACTTC. The encoded protein is CASSLSLGYEQYF.

This chain links TRBV15 with TRBJ2-7; weak D call: TRBD1 (6 bases). Germline values: CDR1 LNHNV, CDR2 YYDKDF (reference sequence). Trimming pared 0 bases from V and 7 bases from J, leaving 13 bases between. This CDR3 is 14 amino acids long. The CDR3 sequence: CATSRDRGLGEQYF. As DNA, the CDR3 is TGTGCCACCAGCAGAGACAGGGGCCTGGGGGAGCAGTACTTC. Using reference TRBV15 and TRBJ2-7 for the parts outside the CDR3, the full variable domain is DAMVIQNPRYQVTQFGKPVTLSCSQTLNHNVMYWYQQKSSQAPKLLFHYYDKDFNNEADTPDNFQSRRPNTSFCFLDIRSPGLGDTAMYLCATSRDRGLGEQYFGPGTRLTVT.

CDR3 nucleotide sequence: TGCGCCAGCAGCCAATTTGAGAGGGCGGAGGGGCAGTTCTTC. This codes for CASSQFERAEGQFF. The chain has TRBV4-1 and TRBJ2-1, with TRBD2 as a possible D gene (6 bases). The CDR3 has 14 amino acids. Trimming left V 2 bases short and J 12 bases short, with 17 bases between. Looked up from germline, CDR1 is MGHRA and CDR2 is YSYEKL.

V and J are TRBV27 and TRBJ2-1; 7 bases align to TRBD1. J lost 6 bases, V lost 4 bases, and 9 bases had no gene match. The CDR3 extends over 15 amino acids. Germline values: CDR1 MNHEY, CDR2 SMNVEV (reference sequence). CDR3 nucleotide sequence: TGTGCCAGCAGTTCGGGACAGAATCGCGTCAATGAGCAGTTCTTC. It translates to CASSSGQNRVNEQFF.

The chain carries TRBV15 and TRBJ2-1, with 14 positions matching TRBD2. The length of the CDR3 is 16 residues. V was pared by 3 bases and J by 3 bases, with 1 base of the junction left unmatched. CDR1 is LNHNV and CDR2 is YYDKDF in the germline V gene (reference sequence). CDR3 nucleotide sequence: TGTGCCACCAGCAGGGGACTAGCGGGGGTCTACAATGAGCAGTTCTTC. It is translated as CATSRGLAGVYNEQFF.

The genes are TRBV30 and TRBJ1-6, with D unclear. This CDR3 has 14 amino acids. V was trimmed by 4 bases and J by 1 base, leaving 8 bases between them. Germline V gene sequence: CDR1 GTSNPN, CDR2 SVGIG (reference sequence). The CDR3 loop reads CAWKPKSYNSPLHF. DNA of the CDR3: TGTGCCTGGAAACCCAAGTCCTATAATTCACCCCTCCACTTT.

This clone is a singleton in its sample. The chain employs TRBV7-2 and TRBJ2-7, with TRBD2 identical over 11 bases. This CDR3 has 14 amino acids. The V gene end was trimmed by 5 bases and the J gene end by 2 bases; junction bases not matched to a gene: 2. The V gene's germline CDR1 is SGHTA and CDR2 FQGNSA. CDR3 protein: CASSGGLAAYEQYF. The CDR3 DNA is TGTGCCAGCAGCGGGGGACTAGCGGCCTACGAGCAGTACTTC.

The rearrangement uses TRBV7-9 and TRBJ2-2, with no clear D. Per germline, CDR1 SEHNR and CDR2 FQNEAQ (reference sequence). The V and J ends lost 5 bases and 7 bases respectively, with 2 bases between them. The CDR3 runs 10 residues. The CDR3 loop reads CASSHGELFF. The CDR3 DNA reads as TGTGCCAGCAGCCACGGGGAGCTGTTTTTT. Together with reference TRBV7-9 and TRBJ2-2, the CDR3 gives the full variable domain: DTGVSQNPRHKITKRGQNVTFRCDPISEHNRLYWYRQTLGQGPEFLTYFQNEAQLEKSRLLSDRFSAERPKGSFSTLEIQRTEQGDSAMYLCASSHGELFFGEGSRLTVL.

V usage is TRBV19 and J usage is TRBJ1-5, with TRBD1 identical over 10 bases. The CDR3 loop spans 14 amino acids. Germline CDR1 is LNHDA and CDR2 is SQIVND (reference sequence). V trimming: 6 bases; J trimming: 6 bases; junction bases outside the gene matches: 5. CDR3 nucleotides: TGTGCCAGTAGGATGACAGGGGGCTTTCAGCCCCAGCATTTT. This translates into CASRMTGGFQPQHF. The full variable domain, its missing parts supplied by reference TRBV19 and TRBJ1-5, is DGGITQSPKYLFRKEGQNVTLSCEQNLNHDAMYWYRQDPGQGLRLIYYSQIVNDFQKGDIAEGYSVSREKKESFPLTVTSAQKNPTAFYLCASRMTGGFQPQHFGDGTRLSIL.

This clone was counted only a few times. This chain joins TRBV25-1 and TRBJ2-5, with D unresolved. This CDR3 contains 15 residues. Germline CDR1 reads MGHDK; CDR2 reads SYGVNS. Deletions cut 3 bases from V and 0 bases from J, with 11 bases between. The chain's CDR3 is CASSEPARYQETQYF. The CDR3 region has the DNA TGTGCCAGCAGTGAGCCCGCGAGGTACCAAGAGACCCAGTACTTC.

This rearrangement joins TRBV19 to TRBJ2-1, with a tentative D call TRBD1 (6 bases). Germline values: CDR1 LNHDA, CDR2 SQIVND (reference sequence). The V end lost 8 bases, the J end lost 7 bases, and 15 bases lay between the germline ends. The CDR3 covers 13 residues. CDR3 loop: CASSDRPWNEQFF. In DNA form, the CDR3 reads TGTGCCAGTTCCGACAGGCCTTGGAATGAGCAGTTCTTC.

This chain's CDR3 is CASSERQGSSPLHF. CDR3 in DNA: TGTGCCAGCAGCGAACGACAGGGGTCCTCACCCCTCCACTTT. This chain connects TRBV9 to TRBJ1-6; the match to TRBD1 covers 8 bases. Germline CDR1 is SGDLS and CDR2 is YYNGEE. The trim removed 3 bases at V and 10 bases at J, leaving 6 bases unmatched. This CDR3 has 14 amino acids.

This chain connects TRBV5-4 to TRBJ1-2; D may be TRBD1 (5 bases). This CDR3 has 15 amino acids. The V end lost 3 bases, the J end lost 5 bases, and 17 bases lay between the germline ends. CDR1 and CDR2 (germline): SGHNT, YYREEE (reference sequence). As DNA, the CDR3 is TGTGCCAGCAGCTCGAAGACAGACCCGGCTTATGGCTACACCTTC. It encodes CASSSKTDPAYGYTF. The variable domain in full, completed from reference TRBV5-4 and TRBJ1-2, reads ETGVTQSPTHLIKTRGQQVTLRCSSQSGHNTVSWYQQALGQGPQFIFQYYREEENGRGNFPPRFSGLQFPNYSSELNVNALELDDSALYLCASSSKTDPAYGYTFGSGTRLTVV.

The chain couples TRBV28 to TRBJ2-1; 7 bases fit TRBD1. Unmatched junction bases numbered 7, after V lost 6 bases and J lost 5 bases. This CDR3 contains 14 residues. In germline, CDR1 is MDHEN, CDR2 SYDVKM. The CDR3, as DNA: TGTGCCAGCAGACCCGGGACAGCAGACAATGAGCAGTTCTTC. Amino acid sequence: CASRPGTADNEQFF.

The chain combines TRBV9 with TRBJ2-7; D gene unclear. This CDR3 spans 14 amino acids. The ends were cut back, 4 bases at V and 4 bases at J, with 15 bases in the middle. Germline loops: CDR1 SGDLS, CDR2 YYNGEE. The CDR3: CASSSGPPPYEQYF. DNA for the CDR3: TGTGCCAGCAGCTCCGGACCCCCGCCGTACGAGCAGTACTTC.

The gene calls are TRBV7-9 and TRBJ2-7, with 14 nucleotides matching TRBD2. V was pared by 4 bases and J by 5 bases, with 7 bases of the junction left unmatched. The CDR3 has 16 amino acids. CDR1 SEHNR and CDR2 FQNEAQ come from the germline V gene (reference sequence). CDR3 residues: CASSYPGLAGVNEQYF. CDR3 in DNA: TGTGCCAGCAGCTACCCGGGACTAGCGGGAGTTAACGAGCAGTACTTC.

The count of this clone is one. The chain carries TRBV6-1 and TRBJ1-2; D remains ambiguous. The V end was cut by 6 bases, the J end by 0 bases, with 11 bases between. This CDR3 comprises 14 residues. CDR1 and CDR2 (germline): MNHNS, SASEGT. In DNA form, the CDR3 reads TGTGCCAGCAGCGTAGCACTTACTAACTATGGCTACACCTTC. This encodes CASSVALTNYGYTF.

This chain uses TRBV5-5 with TRBJ1-5; D ambiguous. The germline gives CDR1 SGHKS, CDR2 YYEKEE (reference sequence). The V end lost 3 bases, the J end lost 4 bases, and 14 bases lay between the germline ends. The CDR3 has 15 amino acids. As DNA, the CDR3 is TGTGCCAGCAGCTCCAATGGGCATGAGAATCAGCCCCAGCATTTT. Its protein product is CASSSNGHENQPQHF. Supplemented by reference TRBV5-5 and TRBJ1-5, the full variable domain reads DAGVTQSPTHLIKTRGQQVTLRCSPISGHKSVSWYQQVLGQGPQFIFQYYEKEERGRGNFPDRFSARQFPNYSSELNVNALLLGDSALYLCASSSNGHENQPQHFGDGTRLSIL.

The chain joins TRBV21-1 to TRBJ2-2; the table assigns TRBD1, which was not confirmed against the DNA. TRBV21-1 is marked as a pseudogene. This CDR3 comprises 16 residues. CDR3 residues: CASSKLRDSNTGELFF. The CDR3 DNA follows: TGTGCCAGCAGCAAATTACGGGACAGTAACACCGGGGAGCTGTTTTTT.

This chain joins TRBV9 and TRBJ2-7; D possibly corresponds to TRBD2 (6 bases). The ends were cut back, 0 bases at V and 0 bases at J, with 19 bases in the middle. The CDR3 length is 18 residues. Germline loops: CDR1 SGDLS, CDR2 YYNGEE. CDR3 bases: TGTGCCAGCAGCGTAGACCCCACTAGCTCCCCGGACTCCTACGAGCAGTACTTC. It specifies CASSVDPTSSPDSYEQYF.

The V call is TRBV4-1, the J call TRBJ1-2, with D tentatively TRBD1 (5 bases). In germline, CDR1 is MGHRA, CDR2 YSYEKL. CDR3 length: 15 residues. The ends were cut back, 1 base at V and 7 bases at J, with 16 bases in the middle. The CDR3 sequence is CASSQGAGPIGGYTF. For the CDR3, the DNA is TGCGCCAGCAGCCAAGGAGCAGGGCCAATAGGTGGCTACACCTTC.

This clone was detected only once. The chain joins TRBV27 to TRBJ2-1; D is unresolved. V lost 2 bases to trimming and J lost 7 bases, with 6 bases between them. Germline V lookup: CDR1 MNHEY, CDR2 SMNVEV (reference sequence). CDR3 size: 12 residues. In DNA form, the CDR3 reads TGTGCCAGCAGTTTAGATCTGAATGAGCAGTTCTTC. Translation: CASSLDLNEQFF.